This T cell receptor (beta chain) is from a study of OX40 agonist ivuxolimab in advanced cancers. At the level of the study: Ivuxolimab, an antibody that agonizes OX40 (CD134), was administered to the patients.

Sequencing used immunoSEQ multiplex PCR; TCRdb keeps in-frame clones, though not all of them. Of approximately 77,000 clones in the sample, over 80% are singletons; the top ten hold around 1.8%. Sequenced material: CD4+ or CD8+ T cells sorted from blood, taken in a trial of the OX40 agonist ivuxolimab. This receptor was taken from an adult with an advanced solid tumor such as melanoma, head and neck, liver or kidney cancer.

Written as DNA, the CDR3 is TGTGCCAGCAGTGGCAGAGACACTGAAGCTTTCTTT. This sequence encodes CASSGRDTEAFF. The V gene is TRBV6-4, the J gene TRBJ1-1, with D unresolved. The CDR3 totals 12 residues. Germline CDR1 is MRHNA and CDR2 is SNTAGT. The V and J ends lost 4 bases and 3 bases respectively, with 6 bases between them.